The source of this TCR beta chain is a study of shared clonotypes between healthy human individuals. Background on the study: Each donor had three CD4 naive, three CD4 memory, two CD8 naive and one CD8 memory plate.

The CDR3 spans 16 residues. V was pared by 5 bases and J by 1 base, with 15 bases between. The germline gives CDR1 SGHVS, CDR2 FNYEAQ. Original data processing: Filtering was not the same, since immunoSEQ gave junction-only sequences without quality scores. Clones were sequenced by immunoSEQ multiplex PCR, and TCRdb holds only the in-frame ones, with some missing. Clone size and V and J calls were adopted from that table, with D and trimming inferred from the DNA. The table has about 710,000 clones, approximately 72% seen once. The sequenced sample consisted of memory CD4+ T cells sorted from blood. As to subset: CD45RA-negative fraction. The clonotype comes from a woman aged 25 to 45 in good health. This chain uses TRBV7-6 with TRBJ1-5; D is possibly TRBD1 (5 bases). CDR3 sequence reads: CASSLGPGRSNQPQHF. The CDR3 coding sequence is TGTGCCAGCAGCCTGGGGCCCGGGCGGAGCAATCAGCCCCAGCATTTT.